Shown below are 24 T cell receptor beta chains from a single sample sequenced in a study of low-dose radiotherapy and immunotherapy resistance in tumors. Primers used for first-strand cDNA, a TRAV- and TRBV-specific set, covered both alpha and beta chains. With a V-primer adapter and a constant-region primer, TCRs were amplified for 20 PCR cycles. TCRdb reprocessed the reads via MiXCR and lists one record per CDR3 protein. The data contain 80,000 to 90,000 distinct CDR3 sequences, about 18% of them seen just once; the ten biggest clones take up 2.5% to 3.5%. This sample's time point: before trial treatment. The specimen comprised PBMCs, sampled before treatment. Source of these receptors: a male donor with prostate cancer.

This clonotype has a count of ten or more. The J gene is TRBJ2-1, the V gene TRBV11-3, with TRBD2 matching over 9 bases. This CDR3 comprises 17 residues. The V and J ends lost 5 bases and 0 bases, in that order; junction bases with no gene match: 8. Looked up from germline, CDR1 is SGHNT and CDR2 is YENEEA. The CDR3 DNA is TGTGCCAGCAGCCAAGAGCGGGGGGCGAGCTCCTACAATGAGCAGTTCTTC. This sequence encodes CASSQERGASSYNEQFF.

This clonotype came up many times. This chain links TRBV2 with TRBJ2-5, with D tentatively TRBD1 (6 bases). The CDR3 contains 15 residues. Trimming took 7 bases from V and 2 from J, leaving 17 bases between them. Germline V gene lookup returns CDR1 SNHLY and CDR2 FYNNEI. The CDR3 is CASNRVPGAQETQYF. The CDR3 nucleotides read TGTGCCAGCAATCGTGTCCCAGGGGCGCAAGAGACCCAGTACTTC.

This clonotype was seen ten or more times. V and J are TRBV12-3 or TRBV12-4 and TRBJ2-3; 7 bases line up with TRBD2. The CDR3 runs 14 residues. V lost 6 bases, J lost 3 bases, and 6 bases stayed unmatched. The CDR3 region is CASSPGGWTDTQYF. The CDR3 DNA reads TGTGCCAGCAGCCCGGGGGGATGGACAGATACGCAGTATTTT.

This clonotype was detected many times. The rearrangement links TRBV7-8 to TRBJ2-1; perhaps TRBD2 as D (7 bases). Trimming left V 11 bases short and J 8 bases short, with 13 bases between. The CDR3 has 11 residues. Germline-derived CDR1 and CDR2 are SGHVS and FQNEAQ. The CDR3 sequence: CASGGWHEQFF. The CDR3 DNA reads TGTGCCTCGGGGGGCTGGCATGAGCAGTTCTTC.

This clonotype was counted many times. V usage is TRBV29-1 and J usage is TRBJ2-1; D unresolved. With 5 bases removed from V and 8 bases from J, the gap between germline ends came to 16 bases. The CDR3 runs to 13 residues. Germline CDR1 is SQVTM and CDR2 is ANQGSEA. CDR3: CSVLTGGKDEQFF. The CDR3 DNA follows: TGCAGCGTTCTAACCGGCGGTAAGGATGAGCAGTTCTTC.

This clonotype was seen a few times. This chain uses TRBV7-2 with TRBJ2-5, with 8 bases aligning to TRBD1. The CDR3 length is 13 residues. CDR1 is SGHTA, CDR2 FQGNSA, per germline. V trimming: 5 bases; J trimming: 4 bases; junction bases outside the gene matches: 3. The CDR3: CASSTRGPETQYF. The CDR3, as DNA: TGTGCCAGCAGCACCAGGGGGCCAGAGACCCAGTACTTC.

On this clonotype: Being one base from a much bigger clone, this may be a read error. The V gene is TRBV7-3, the J gene TRBJ1-4; D is possibly TRBD1 (5 bases). The V gene's germline CDR1 is SGHTA and CDR2 FQGTGA. The CDR3 is 15 residues long. Trimming removed 5 bases from V and 3 bases from J, with 13 bases in between. The CDR3 sequence is CASSRPGDSNEKLFF. CDR3 nucleotides: TGTGCCAGCAGCCGACCCGGGGACTCTAATGAAAAACTGTTTTTT. The full variable domain, completed using reference TRBV7-3 and TRBJ1-4, is GAGVSQTPSNKVTEKGKYVELRCDPISGHTALYWYRQSLGQGPEFLIYFQGTGAADDSGLPNDRFFAVRPEGSVSTLKIQRTERGDSAVYLCASSRPGDSNEKLFFGSGTQLSVL.

At least ten counts were recorded for this clonotype. This rearrangement joins TRBV12-3 or TRBV12-4 to TRBJ2-7; the D is unclear. This CDR3 comprises 13 residues. The V end lost 6 bases, the J end lost 2 bases, and 11 bases lay between the germline ends. The CDR3 coding sequence is TGTGCCAGCAGGGTAGGGCAAGCCTACGAGCAGTACTTC. This codes for CASRVGQAYEQYF.

The sample holds many counts of this clonotype. The rearrangement links TRBV20-1 to TRBJ2-5; 7 nucleotides align to TRBD2. V lost 1 base and J lost 2; bases outside the gene matches: 4. Looked up from germline, CDR1 is DFQATT and CDR2 is SNEGSKA (reference sequence). This CDR3 contains 14 residues. The CDR3 spells CSARVGGWQETQYF. The CDR3, as DNA: TGCAGTGCTAGAGTCGGGGGGTGGCAAGAGACCCAGTACTTC.

This clonotype was seen repeatedly, ten times or more. The chain joins TRBV6-6 to TRBJ1-1; D may be TRBD1 (6 bases). This CDR3 region has 18 residues. CDR1 and CDR2 (germline): MNHNY, SVGAGI (reference sequence). The V and J ends lost 0 bases and 0 bases respectively, with 17 bases between them. The CDR3 sequence is CASSYSLGGPPMNTEAFF. The CDR3 nucleotides read TGTGCCAGCAGTTACTCCTTGGGGGGCCCACCCATGAACACTGAAGCTTTCTTT.

The table lists this clonotype with many counts. This rearrangement joins TRBV20-1 to TRBJ2-2, with 12 bases aligning to TRBD2. CDR3 length: 15 amino acids. Germline trimming cut 2 bases from V and 6 bases from J; bases unmatched to any gene: 4. The germline CDR1 and CDR2 sequences are DFQATT and SNEGSKA (reference sequence). CDR3 amino acids: CSARSPSGGAGELFF. The CDR3 bases are TGCAGTGCTAGAAGTCCTAGCGGGGGGGCCGGGGAGCTGTTTTTT.

This clonotype was picked up many times. The rearrangement links TRBV10-3 to TRBJ2-3; D gene uncertain. CDR1 ENHRY and CDR2 SYGVKD come from the germline V gene. V was pared by 3 bases and J by 3 bases, with 10 bases between. The CDR3 runs to 14 residues. CDR3 sequence reads: CAISDFTKTDTQYF. In nucleotides, the CDR3 is TGTGCCATCAGTGATTTTACGAAGACAGATACGCAGTATTTT.

This clonotype was counted many times. V and J are TRBV20-1 and TRBJ1-5, with 9 bases fitting TRBD1. The ends lost 6 bases at V and 3 bases at J; junction bases unmatched: 6. Per the germline V gene, CDR1 is DFQATT and CDR2 is SNEGSKA (reference sequence). The CDR3 sequence is 14 residues long. DNA for the CDR3: TGCAGTGCAAGAAGACAGGGGGTCAATCAGCCCCAGCATTTT. Its protein product is CSARRQGVNQPQHF.

This clonotype was detected many times. The chain has TRBV29-1 and TRBJ1-2; TRBD1 might be the D (6 bases). The CDR3 spans 15 residues. The germline gives CDR1 SQVTM, CDR2 ANQGSEA. V lost 6 bases and J lost 2, with 19 bases in between. The CDR3 nucleotides read TGCAGCGTGGGAAGAACGGGGGCAGGGAACTATGGCTACACCTTC. Its translation: CSVGRTGAGNYGYTF.

This clonotype was counted ten times or more. The V and J genes are TRBV3-1 and TRBJ2-3; 7 nucleotides align to TRBD2. CDR1 and CDR2 (germline): LGHDT, YNNKEL (reference sequence). The CDR3 extends over 13 amino acids. V lost 8 bases and J lost 4; bases outside the gene matches: 6. The CDR3 region is CASARLASDTQYF. The CDR3 DNA reads as TGTGCCAGCGCGCGACTAGCCTCAGATACGCAGTATTTT.

This clonotype was observed at least ten times. The V gene is TRBV7-6, the J gene TRBJ2-5; TRBD1 agrees at 7 bases. This CDR3 has 15 amino acids. Germline CDR1 and CDR2: SGHVS and FNYEAQ. The V gene end was trimmed by 5 bases and the J gene end by 1 base; junction bases not matched to a gene: 7. As DNA, the CDR3 is TGTGCCAGCAGCCCGACCGGGACAGCCCAAGAGACCCAGTACTTC. This gives the protein CASSPTGTAQETQYF. The full variable domain, rest sourced from reference TRBV7-6 and TRBJ2-5, is GAGVSQSPRYKVTKRGQDVALRCDPISGHVSLYWYRQALGQGPEFLTYFNYEAQQDKSGLPNDRFSAERPEGSISTLTIQRTEQRDSAMYRCASSPTGTAQETQYFGPGTRLLVL.

This clonotype was observed many times. The chain joins TRBV12-3 or TRBV12-4 to TRBJ1-2; 9 bases are a match to TRBD1. Losses at the gene ends were 2 bases for V and 3 bases for J; bases not matched to a gene: 10. This CDR3 is 17 amino acids long. CDR3 in amino acids: CASSLWSGGDRDYGYTF. The DNA for the CDR3 is TGTGCCAGCAGTTTATGGTCGGGGGGGGACAGGGACTATGGCTACACCTTC.

This clonotype was recorded at least ten times. V gene TRBV20-1 combines with J gene TRBJ2-5; 10 bases match TRBD2. The CDR3 covers 16 residues. The germline V gene has CDR1 DFQATT and CDR2 SNEGSKA (reference sequence). J gave up 2 bases and V 6 bases, and 12 bases lay outside the gene matches. CDR3 sequence: CSAPDSSGGHQETQYF. In DNA, the CDR3 is TGCAGTGCCCCGGACTCTAGCGGGGGCCATCAAGAGACCCAGTACTTC.

This clonotype was picked up many times. The V and J genes are TRBV29-1 and TRBJ2-5, with D unresolved. The CDR3 has 11 amino acids. Germline loops: CDR1 SQVTM, CDR2 ANQGSEA. This CDR3 is CSVEPPMTQYF. The CDR3 DNA is TGCAGTGTAGAACCTCCAATGACCCAGTACTTC. Combining the CDR3 with reference TRBV29-1 and TRBJ2-5 gives the whole variable domain SAVISQKPSRDICQRGTSLTIQCQVDSQVTMMFWYRQQPGQSLTLIATANQGSEATYESGFVIDKFPISRPNLTFSTLTVSNMSPEDSSIYLCSVEPPMTQYFGPGTRLLVL.

In the case of this clonotype: This may stem from a read error, because a much larger clone lies one nucleotide away. The chain has TRBV5-1 and TRBJ1-2; D remains ambiguous. Germline V CDR1 and CDR2: SGHRS, YFSETQ. The CDR3 is made up of 15 amino acids. Here the CDR3 DNA reads TGCGCCCGCAGCTTGGTTTTCGGCAAGAACTATGGCTACACCTTC. Protein product: CARSLVFGKNYGYTF.

In its sample, this clonotype was seen many times. V and J are TRBV6-6 and TRBJ1-1; D remains ambiguous. The CDR3 extends over 11 amino acids. Between the trimmed V and J ends, which lost 7 bases and 5 bases, there was a span of 8 bases. In germline, CDR1 is MNHNY, CDR2 SVGAGI (reference sequence). The CDR3 region is CASTVETEAFF. The CDR3 nucleotides read TGTGCCAGCACAGTCGAAACTGAAGCTTTCTTT.

This clonotype was detected ten times or more. The chain employs TRBV7-2 and TRBJ1-1; D gene ambiguous. V was pared by 1 base and J by 1 base, with 4 bases between. There are 13 residues in the CDR3. CDR1 and CDR2 from the germline V gene are SGHTA and FQGNSA. The chain's CDR3 is CASSLGANTEAFF. The CDR3 bases are TGTGCCAGCAGCTTAGGGGCGAACACTGAAGCTTTCTTT.

The sample holds many counts of this clonotype. This chain uses TRBV6-2 or TRBV6-3 with TRBJ2-7; 7 bases map to TRBD2. The CDR3 extends over 16 amino acids. Germline CDR1 reads MNHEY; CDR2 reads SVGEGT. The V segment lost 5 bases and the J segment 2 bases; nucleotides outside the gene matches: 12. The CDR3 coding sequence is TGTGCCAGCAGTGAAGGGCGGGGGTTCTTAGCCTACGAGCAGTACTTC. Encoded protein: CASSEGRGFLAYEQYF.

V and J are TRBV14 and TRBJ2-5; 8 bases fit TRBD2. V trimming: 4 bases; J trimming: 6 bases; junction bases outside the gene matches: 10. The CDR3 consists of 15 residues. Germline CDR1 reads SGHDN; CDR2 reads FVKESK. The CDR3 region has the DNA TGTGCCAGCAGCCCCCCGGGGGGGCCGTCGAAGACCCAGTACTTC. This sequence encodes CASSPPGGPSKTQYF.